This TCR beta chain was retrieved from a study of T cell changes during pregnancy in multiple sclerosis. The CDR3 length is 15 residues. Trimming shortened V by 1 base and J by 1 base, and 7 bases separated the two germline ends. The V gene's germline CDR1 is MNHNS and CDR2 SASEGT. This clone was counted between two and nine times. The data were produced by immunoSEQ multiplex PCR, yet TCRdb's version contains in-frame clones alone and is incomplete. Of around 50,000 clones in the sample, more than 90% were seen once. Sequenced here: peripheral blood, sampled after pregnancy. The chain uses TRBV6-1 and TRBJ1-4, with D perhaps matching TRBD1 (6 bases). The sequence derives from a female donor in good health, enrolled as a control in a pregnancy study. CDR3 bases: TGTGCCAGCAGTGAAGTAGGGGGAACTAATGAAAAACTGTTTTTT. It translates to CASSEVGGTNEKLFF.